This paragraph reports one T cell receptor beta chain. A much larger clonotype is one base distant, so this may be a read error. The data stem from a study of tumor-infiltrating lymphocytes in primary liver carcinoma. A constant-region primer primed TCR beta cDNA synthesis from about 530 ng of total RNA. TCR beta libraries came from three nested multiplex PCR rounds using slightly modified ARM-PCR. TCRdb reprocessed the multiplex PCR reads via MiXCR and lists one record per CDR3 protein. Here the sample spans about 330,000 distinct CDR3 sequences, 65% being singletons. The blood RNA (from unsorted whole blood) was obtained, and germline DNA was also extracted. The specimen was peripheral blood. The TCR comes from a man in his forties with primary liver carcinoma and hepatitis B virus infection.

CDR3 sequence: CASSLSQSSGGVEIQYF. The DNA for the CDR3 is TGTGCCAGCAGCCTTAGTCAAAGTAGTGGGGGCGTAGAGATCCAGTACTTC. The rearrangement joins TRBV6-1 to TRBJ2-5, with D perhaps matching TRBD1 (6 bases). The germline V gene has CDR1 MNHNS and CDR2 SASEGT. The CDR3 loop spans 17 amino acids.